These T cell receptor beta chains were read from a single sample in a study of blood T cell repertoires in COVID-19. Produced via immunoSEQ multiplex PCR; TCRdb's table is partial and in-frame only. This table has tens of thousands of clones, 91% appearing once. Sequenced input: peripheral blood. These TCRs come from a woman aged 45-65 years in a cohort sampled during active COVID-19. The CDR3 runs from the conserved cysteine through the conserved F or W. The order of the fields is J gene, clone size, D gene, V gene, CDR3 DNA, CDR3 protein. The D gene is left open where the match is weak. Part of the rows lack a size; the others show once, few, many or a class for expanded clones.

J: TRBJ2-7
size: .
D: .
V: TRBV2
DNA: TGTGCCAGCAGTGAGAGGCAGGGTGTGTACGAGCAGTACTTC
CDR3: CASSERQGVYEQYF

J: TRBJ1-5
size: .
D: TRBD1
V: TRBV10-3
DNA: TGTGCCACTCAGGGGACAGGCGATGGCAATCAGCCCCAGCATTTT
CDR3: CATQGTGDGNQPQHF

J: TRBJ2-1
size: .
D: TRBD2
V: TRBV13
DNA: TGTGCCAGCAGCTCACGACTAGCGGGAGACAATGAGCAGTTCTTC
CDR3: CASSSRLAGDNEQFF

J: TRBJ1-2
size: .
D: TRBD1
V: TRBV5-1
DNA: TGCGCCAGCAGCTTGGGACAGGGGGCCTATGGCTACACCTTC
CDR3: CASSLGQGAYGYTF

J: TRBJ2-5
size: .
D: TRBD1
V: TRBV5-1
DNA: TGCGCCAGCAGCTGGGACAGGGGCCAGTCGTGGACCCAGTACTTC
CDR3: CASSWDRGQSWTQYF

J: TRBJ2-3
size: .
D: .
V: TRBV6-6
DNA: TGTGCCAGCAAGGGTCTCGGGGGAGACACAGATACGCAGTATTTT
CDR3: CASKGLGGDTDTQYF

J: TRBJ1-1
size: once
D: .
V: TRBV3-1/TRBV3-2
DNA: TGTGCCAGCAGCCAAGGGGGGGTCGGCACTGAAGCTTTCTTT
CDR3: CASSQGGVGTEAFF

J: TRBJ2-7
size: .
D: TRBD1
V: TRBV4-1
DNA: TGCGCCAGCAGCCAAGGGCCCGGGACAGGCCCAACCTACGAGCAGTACTTC
CDR3: CASSQGPGTGPTYEQYF

J: TRBJ2-1
size: .
D: TRBD2
V: TRBV13
DNA: TGTGCCAGCAGCTTAGGCACGCGGGAGGGCTTCTTATACAATGAGCAGTTCTTC
CDR3: CASSLGTREGFLYNEQFF

J: TRBJ2-5
size: .
D: .
V: TRBV7-9
DNA: TGTGCCAGCAGGGGAGGAACAGGGGACCAAGAGACCCAGTACTTC
CDR3: CASRGGTGDQETQYF

J: TRBJ1-2
size: .
D: .
V: TRBV5-4
DNA: TGTGCCAGCAGCTTGAACACAAACTATGGCTACACCTTC
CDR3: CASSLNTNYGYTF

J: TRBJ1-4
size: .
D: TRBD1
V: TRBV18
DNA: TGTGCCAGCACCCGGCAGGGGACAGCTAATGAAAAACTGTTTTTT
CDR3: CASTRQGTANEKLFF

J: TRBJ1-2
size: .
D: .
V: TRBV28
DNA: TGTGCCAGCAGTCTCCGGGACACTTTCTATGGCTACACCTTC
CDR3: CASSLRDTFYGYTF

J: TRBJ1-3
size: .
D: .
V: TRBV18
DNA: TGTGCCAGCTCACCTCCGTACTCTGGAAACACCATATATTTT
CDR3: CASSPPYSGNTIYF

J: TRBJ2-7
size: .
D: .
V: TRBV27
DNA: TGTGCCAGCAGTCATGGAAGCAGATACGGGTTCTCCCTCTACGAGCAGTACTTC
CDR3: CASSHGSRYGFSLYEQYF

J: TRBJ1-5
size: .
D: TRBD1
V: TRBV19
DNA: TGTGCCAGTAGCGGGACAGGGTCGGGTCAGCCCCAGCATTTT
CDR3: CASSGTGSGQPQHF

J: TRBJ1-3
size: .
D: .
V: TRBV3-1/TRBV3-2
DNA: TGTGCCAGCAGCCAAGTTACAGGGACTGGAAACACCATATATTTT
CDR3: CASSQVTGTGNTIYF

J: TRBJ2-2
size: .
D: .
V: TRBV2
DNA: TGTGCCAGAGTAAAGGACAGCGCGAACACCGGGGAGCTGTTTTTT
CDR3: CARVKDSANTGELFF

J: TRBJ2-7
size: .
D: TRBD1
V: TRBV10-3
DNA: TGTGCCATCAGTGAGCTAGGGACAGTACCCTACGAGCAGTACTTC
CDR3: CAISELGTVPYEQYF

J: TRBJ1-2
size: .
D: .
V: TRBV6-5
DNA: TGTGCCAGCAGTTACGAAAGGCGACAAGGCTACACCTTC
CDR3: CASSYERRQGYTF